The rows below give T cell receptor beta chains drawn from one sample of a study of CD8+ T cells in alopecia areata. TCRdb's table, derived via immunoSEQ multiplex PCR, lists solely in-frame clones and lacks some. The sample has 150,000 to 200,000 clones; approximately 60% are singletons. The source material was CD4+ T cells sorted from blood. Receptor source: a human donor in good health. The CDR3 runs from the conserved cysteine through the conserved F or W. D genes are given only for firm matches. Size tells how often a clone was seen (once, few, many) or the class of an expanded clone, and some rows leave it out.

TRBJ1-3 TRBV7-9 few - CASSLEGTGNTIYF TGTGCCAGCAGCTTAGAGGGAACTGGAAACACCATATATTTT
TRBJ2-1 TRBV2 few - CASSVRDNSYNEQFF TGTGCCAGCAGCGTCCGGGACAACTCCTACAATGAGCAGTTCTTC
TRBJ1-1 TRBV6-5 once - CASSSGNTEAFF TGTGCCAGCAGTTCCGGGAACACTGAAGCTTTCTTT
TRBJ1-2 TRBV11-2 - - CASSLSRHYGYTF TGTGCCAGCAGCTTAAGCAGACACTATGGCTACACCTTC
TRBJ1-2 TRBV27 - - CASSPGAGVRGYGYTF TGTGCCAGCAGCCCCGGGGCGGGGGTTAGGGGCTATGGCTACACCTTC
TRBJ2-3 TRBV29-1 - TRBD1 CSSPGQGSDTQYF TGCAGCTCACCGGGACAGGGTTCCGATACGCAGTATTTT
TRBJ1-2 TRBV6-1 - - CASSEVDRSYGYTF TGTGCCAGCAGTGAGGTCGACAGAAGCTATGGCTACACCTTC
TRBJ2-3 TRBV9 - - CASSVTGPSDTQYF TGTGCCAGCAGCGTTACAGGGCCATCCGATACGCAGTATTTT
TRBJ2-1 TRBV7-8 medium-sized TRBD2 CASSEDDSGRRNEQFF TGTGCCAGCAGCGAGGACGATAGCGGGAGACGGAATGAGCAGTTCTTC
TRBJ2-1 TRBV30 few TRBD2 CAWTGTSGRNNEQFF TGTGCCTGGACTGGGACTAGCGGGAGGAACAATGAGCAGTTCTTC
TRBJ1-1 TRBV30 - TRBD1 CAWLGQGDTEAFF TGTGCCTGGCTGGGACAGGGGGACACTGAAGCTTTCTTT
TRBJ2-1 TRBV7-9 - TRBD2 CASRPPGLSHNEQFF TGTGCCAGCAGGCCGCCGGGACTATCCCACAATGAGCAGTTCTTC
TRBJ2-2 TRBV4-1 - - CASSLTSTGELFF TGCGCCAGCAGCCTAACCAGCACCGGGGAGCTGTTTTTT
TRBJ1-5 TRBV6-5 - - CASSYSRNSNQPQHF TGTGCCAGCAGTTACTCGAGAAATAGCAATCAGCCCCAGCATTTT
TRBJ2-7 TRBV29-1 - - CSVAVGSYEQYF TGCAGCGTTGCCGTCGGGAGCTACGAGCAGTACTTC
TRBJ2-1 TRBV7-3 few - CASSLFPSEQFF TGTGCCAGCAGCTTATTTCCAAGTGAGCAGTTCTTC
TRBJ1-4 TRBV30 - - CAWATGTSKGNEKLFF TGTGCCTGGGCGACCGGGACCTCTAAGGGAAATGAAAAACTGTTTTTT
TRBJ2-7 TRBV10-3 - TRBD1 CAIKLGQGTGFDEQYF TGTGCCATCAAATTAGGACAGGGGACTGGTTTCGACGAGCAGTACTTC
TRBJ1-2 TRBV29-1 - TRBD1 CSVDRGGRNYGYTF TGCAGCGTCGACAGGGGCGGCAGAAACTATGGCTACACCTTC
TRBJ2-3 TRBV6-5 many - CASSLGGGHTDTQYF TGTGCCAGCAGCCTAGGAGGAGGGCACACAGATACGCAGTATTTT
TRBJ1-2 TRBV13 - - CASSLLSGRMYGYTF TGTGCCAGCAGCTTGTTGTCTGGACGGATGTATGGCTACACCTTC
TRBJ2-3 TRBV25-1 - - CASSERRGTDTQYF TGTGCCAGCAGTGAAAGGAGGGGGACAGATACGCAGTATTTT
TRBJ2-7 TRBV4-2 - TRBD2 CASSQLAEGYEQYF TGTGCCAGCAGCCAACTAGCGGAGGGATACGAGCAGTACTTC
TRBJ2-3 TRBV7-9 - - CASSFLGTTDTQYF TGTGCCAGCAGCTTCCTTGGGACCACAGATACGCAGTATTTT
TRBJ2-7 TRBV28 - - CASSPSVSYEQYF TGTGCCAGCAGCCCTAGCGTTTCCTACGAGCAGTACTTC
TRBJ1-2 TRBV29-1 - - CSVDQGTYANGYTF TGCAGCGTTGATCAGGGGACGTACGCGAATGGCTACACCTTC
TRBJ1-2 TRBV20-1 - - CSAPVNYGYTF TGCAGTGCCCCGGTGAACTATGGCTACACCTTC
TRBJ2-2 TRBV11-2 - - CASSLIVGGSTGELFF TGTGCCAGCAGCTTAATCGTCGGCGGATCCACCGGGGAGCTGTTTTTT
TRBJ2-5 TRBV7-9 few TRBD2 CASSLDGGSWETQYF TGTGCCAGCAGCTTAGATGGCGGGAGTTGGGAGACCCAGTACTTC
TRBJ1-2 TRBV6-1 - TRBD1 CASITGVGGYTF TGTGCCAGCATAACAGGGGTGGGAGGCTACACCTTC
TRBJ2-5 TRBV29-1 - TRBD1 CSVEGTGQGTQYF TGCAGCGTGGAAGGGACAGGCCAAGGAACCCAGTACTTC
TRBJ1-1 TRBV7-9 - TRBD1 CASSLATGVVTEAFF TGTGCCAGCAGCTTAGCTACAGGGGTAGTCACTGAAGCTTTCTTT
TRBJ1-1 TRBV27 - TRBD1 CASSLQGAQVKTEAFF TGTGCCAGCAGTTTACAGGGGGCGCAAGTTAAGACTGAAGCTTTCTTT
TRBJ2-7 TRBV7-9 - - CASSWDNSYEQYF TGTGCCAGCTCCTGGGACAACTCCTACGAGCAGTACTTC
TRBJ1-1 TRBV5-1 - - CASSLDRANTEAFF TGCGCCAGCAGCTTGGATCGGGCGAACACTGAAGCTTTCTTT
TRBJ2-5 TRBV5-6 - TRBD2 CASSAGTGLAGETQYF TGTGCCAGCAGCGCAGGGACGGGACTAGCGGGAGAGACCCAGTACTTC
TRBJ1-1 TRBV28 once - CASSLLGLPAFF TGTGCCAGCAGTTTGCTAGGCCTCCCAGCTTTCTTT
TRBJ2-6 TRBV29-1 - - CSVDSGANVLTF TGCAGCGTGGACTCTGGGGCCAACGTCCTGACTTTC
TRBJ2-2 TRBV30 - - CAWSQTVGELFF TGTGCCTGGAGTCAGACAGTCGGGGAGCTGTTTTTT
TRBJ2-1 TRBV5-1 once - CASSNGRQGTYNEQFF TGCGCCAGCAGCAACGGACGGCAGGGAACCTACAATGAGCAGTTCTTC
TRBJ1-2 TRBV30 - - CAWSPGIYGYTF TGTGCCTGGAGTCCCGGGATCTATGGCTACACCTTC
TRBJ2-2 TRBV7-9 - - CASSLGPGELFF TGTGCCAGCAGCCTAGGGCCCGGGGAGCTGTTTTTT
TRBJ2-6 TRBV29-1 few - CSVAGDSGANVLTF TGCAGCGTCGCCGGGGACTCTGGGGCCAACGTCCTGACTTTC
TRBJ2-3 TRBV2 few TRBD1 CASSVQQGIDTQYF TGTGCCAGCAGTGTTCAACAGGGGATAGATACGCAGTATTTT
TRBJ2-6 TRBV6-5 - TRBD1 CASTVDRAGANVLTF TGTGCCAGCACTGTGGACAGGGCCGGGGCCAACGTCCTGACTTTC
TRBJ2-5 TRBV5-1 once TRBD2 CASRRLAEGTQYF TGCGCCAGCAGAAGACTAGCGGAGGGGACCCAGTACTTC
TRBJ2-1 TRBV11-2 - - CASSRLGTEQFF TGTGCCAGCAGCCGATTGGGAACTGAGCAGTTCTTC
TRBJ1-5 TRBV7-9 few - CASSLSSSNQPQHF TGTGCCAGCAGCTTGAGTTCTAGCAATCAGCCCCAGCATTTT
TRBJ1-4 TRBV28 few - CASSPYQEKLFF TGTGCCAGCAGCCCTTATCAAGAAAAACTGTTTTTT